One T cell receptor (beta chain) is described in this entry. This sample stems from a study of blood T cell repertoires in COVID-19. Background on the study: The study drew acute and convalescent COVID-19 samples from the United States, Italy and Spain. PBMCs, B-cell-depleted T cells, or T cells were the source of the cDNA or gDNA that made up the material.

In the authors' methods: From reference gene primer amplification, estimates of nucleated cell counts were derived. Repertoires were generated with immunoSEQ multiplex PCR, while TCRdb's copy carries only in-frame clones and drops some. The V and J calls and the clone size are those of that table, but D and trimming were determined from the DNA. The table records under 300,000 clones, approximately 80% of them present only once. The CDR3 loop spans 14 amino acids. Germline V lookup: CDR1 SGDLS, CDR2 YYNGEE. V lost 3 bases and J lost 5; bases outside the gene matches: 2. This TCR derives from a woman in her thirties or forties with active or convalescent COVID-19. The V and J genes are TRBV9 and TRBJ1-5; the match to TRBD1 covers 10 bases. Input material: peripheral blood. The CDR3: CASSGGQGDQPQHF. For the CDR3, the DNA is TGTGCCAGCAGCGGAGGACAGGGGGATCAGCCCCAGCATTTT.